Following are 25 T cell receptor beta chains from one sample sequenced in a study of blood T cell repertoires in COVID-19. Generated by immunoSEQ multiplex PCR, the TCRdb table keeps only in-frame clones and is missing some. The sample holds roughly 430,000 clones, around nine tenths seen once. Sequencing was performed on PBMCs or T cells enriched from blood (not recorded which). The source of these receptors is a woman between 18 and 29 years old who had been exposed to COVID-19.

This clone was found once. The V and J genes are TRBV5-1 and TRBJ2-4, with 12 bases aligning to TRBD1. The CDR3 contains 21 residues. V dropped 2 bases and J dropped 4; count of bases not matched to a gene: 19. CDR1 is SGHRS and CDR2 is YFSETQ in the germline V gene. The CDR3: CASSFSLSPGQGAIGKNIQYF. The DNA for the CDR3 is TGCGCCAGCAGCTTCTCACTATCACCGGGACAGGGGGCTATAGGTAAAAACATTCAGTACTTC.

The V call is TRBV19, the J call TRBJ2-1, with 9 bases fitting TRBD2. From germline, CDR1 is LNHDA and CDR2 SQIVND (reference sequence). The J segment lost 7 bases and the V segment lost 4 bases, leaving 8 bases of the junction unmatched. This CDR3 region has 15 residues. DNA for the CDR3: TGTGCCAGTAGTACTGCGGGACTAGCTGGGAATGAGCAGTTCTTC. Amino acids: CASSTAGLAGNEQFF.

The V call is TRBV4-3, the J call TRBJ2-1; D might be TRBD2 (6 bases). The V gene lost 0 bases and the J gene lost 9 bases, with 12 bases spanning the gap. Germline CDR1 is LGHNA and CDR2 is YSLEER. This CDR3 region has 14 residues. DNA for the CDR3: TGCGCCAGCAGCCAAGAAGGCGGGGTCGGTGAGCAGTTCTTC. Translated, it gives CASSQEGGVGEQFF.

Comments on this clone: The same CDR3 is also encoded by other DNA sequences in this sample. This rearrangement joins TRBV6-5 to TRBJ1-1, with TRBD1 matching over 11 bases. Per germline, CDR1 MNHEY and CDR2 SVGAGI. This CDR3 comprises 15 residues. With 0 bases clipped from V and 4 bases from J, the junction kept 1 base outside the gene matches. Here the CDR3 DNA reads TGTGCCAGCAGTTACTCGGGACAGGGGGGCACTGAAGCTTTCTTT. Translation: CASSYSGQGGTEAFF.

The V call is TRBV28, the J call TRBJ2-5; the match to TRBD2 covers 14 bases. CDR3 size: 19 residues. Trimming at V came to 2 bases and at J to 5 bases, leaving 13 bases not matched to a gene. The V gene's germline CDR1 is MDHEN and CDR2 SYDVKM. CDR3 sequence: CASSLPSRTSGGPWETQYF. CDR3 in DNA: TGTGCCAGCAGTTTACCTTCCAGGACTAGCGGGGGGCCGTGGGAGACCCAGTACTTC.

V usage is TRBV6-5 and J usage is TRBJ1-6, with no clear D. The CDR3 length is 15 residues. Germline-derived CDR1 and CDR2 are MNHEY and SVGAGI. V was cut by 5 bases and J by 2 bases, with 10 bases left in between. This CDR3 is CASSTAVAYNSPLHF. The CDR3 nucleotides read TGTGCCAGCAGTACCGCGGTGGCCTATAATTCACCCCTCCACTTT.

This clone was counted a few times. The chain links TRBV24-1 to TRBJ1-6, with D unclear. CDR3 length: 16 residues. Trimming took off 9 bases at V and 2 bases at J, with 16 bases between the two ends. Germline CDR1 and CDR2: KGHDR and SFDVKD. This CDR3 reads CATLRLPKTYNSPLHF. For the CDR3, the DNA is TGTGCCACCCTGCGACTCCCGAAAACCTATAATTCACCCCTCCACTTT.

The gene calls are TRBV9 and TRBJ2-7; D is possibly TRBD2 (5 bases). Germline CDR1 is SGDLS and CDR2 is YYNGEE. V shed 3 bases and J shed 6 bases, with 10 bases lying between them. The CDR3 sequence is 12 residues long. CDR3 region: CASSARGPEQYF. The CDR3 nucleotides are TGTGCCAGCAGCGCCCGAGGGCCCGAGCAGTACTTC.

The genes are TRBV2 and TRBJ2-3; possible D gene TRBD2, 6 bases. The CDR3 extends over 19 amino acids. CDR1 is SNHLY and CDR2 is FYNNEI in the germline V gene. The V end lost 8 bases, the J end lost 3 bases, and 30 bases lay between the germline ends. CDR3 bases: TGTGCCAGCGCTTCGATTCACCCATGGGGGAGGTCGCAAACAGATACGCAGTATTTT. This sequence encodes CASASIHPWGRSQTDTQYF.

V usage is TRBV4-3 and J usage is TRBJ2-2; 10 bases match TRBD1. Germline CDR1 reads LGHNA; CDR2 reads YSLEER. Trimming took 3 bases from V and 4 from J; bases not matched to a gene: 5. This CDR3 is 16 amino acids long. CDR3 sequence (DNA): TGCGCCAGCAGCCACGACCGGACAGGGGGCACCGGGGAGCTGTTTTTT. Amino acids: CASSHDRTGGTGELFF.

The J gene is TRBJ2-7, the V gene TRBV19; D remains unclear. CDR3 size: 12 residues. Germline CDR1 reads LNHDA; CDR2 reads SQIVND (reference sequence). Trimming took off 5 bases at V and 2 bases at J, with 7 bases between the two ends. The CDR3: CASSRDTYEQYF. The DNA of the CDR3 is TGTGCCAGTAGTCGCGACACCTACGAGCAGTACTTC.

The genes are TRBV3-1 (or the pseudogene TRBV3-2) and TRBJ2-1, with 9 bases lining up with TRBD2. Germline CDR1 is LGHDT and CDR2 is YNNKEL (reference sequence). The ends lost 3 bases at V and 5 bases at J; junction bases unmatched: 14. The length of the CDR3 is 18 residues. CDR3 residues: CASSQTVNWAGGDNEQFF. CDR3 DNA sequence: TGTGCCAGCAGCCAGACCGTTAATTGGGCGGGAGGGGACAATGAGCAGTTCTTC.

This chain links TRBV4-1 with TRBJ2-7; D perhaps matches TRBD1 (6 bases). The CDR3 covers 15 residues. V lost 5 bases and J lost 6, with 20 bases in between. CDR1 is MGHRA and CDR2 is YSYEKL in the germline V gene. CDR3: CASSSSRGPSGEQYF. CDR3 nucleotide sequence: TGCGCCAGCAGCTCAAGCAGGGGCCCTTCGGGCGAGCAGTACTTC.

The CDR3 region is CASRHRVPGANVLTF. CDR3 DNA: TGTGCCAGCAGACACAGGGTCCCTGGGGCCAACGTCCTGACTTTC. The chain has TRBV27 and TRBJ2-6; D might be TRBD1 (6 bases). V lost 6 bases, J lost 2 bases, and 11 bases lay in between. CDR3 size: 15 residues. Germline V gives CDR1 MNHEY, CDR2 SMNVEV (reference sequence).

This clone appeared a single time. The rearrangement links TRBV29-1 to TRBJ1-1; TRBD1 matches 7 bases. Per the germline V gene, CDR1 is SQVTM and CDR2 is ANQGSEA. The length of the CDR3 is 11 residues. V was clipped by 2 bases and J by 10 bases; unmatched bases: 4. CDR3 sequence reads: CSVEQGVGAFF. Written as DNA, the CDR3 is TGCAGCGTTGAACAGGGGGTTGGAGCTTTCTTT.

V usage is TRBV28 and J usage is TRBJ2-7, with D unclear. CDR3 length: 17 amino acids. Germline CDR1 is MDHEN and CDR2 is SYDVKM. V lost 2 bases to trimming and J lost 4 bases, with 21 bases between them. The CDR3 sequence: CASSLGELGKEPYEQYF. The CDR3 DNA follows: TGTGCCAGCAGTTTAGGAGAACTCGGTAAGGAACCTTACGAGCAGTACTTC.

A single count supports this clone. The J gene is TRBJ2-5, the V gene TRBV4-1; 7 bases align to TRBD2. V was clipped by 1 base and J by 0 bases; unmatched bases: 5. The CDR3 length is 16 residues. CDR1 and CDR2 (germline): MGHRA, YSYEKL. CDR3 sequence (DNA): TGCGCCAGCAGCCAAGGCGATAGCGGGTACCAAGAGACCCAGTACTTC. Translated, it gives CASSQGDSGYQETQYF.

The gene calls are TRBV4-1 and TRBJ2-7, with D tentatively TRBD1 (6 bases). The germline gives CDR1 MGHRA, CDR2 YSYEKL. V lost 1 base, J lost 1 base, and 14 bases lay in between. The CDR3 is 16 amino acids. The CDR3 nucleotides read TGCGCCAGCAGCCAAGGAAACGCGGACAGTTCCTACGAGCAGTACTTC. It is translated as CASSQGNADSSYEQYF.

The chain joins TRBV19 to TRBJ1-5; a weak D match, TRBD1 (5 bases). This CDR3 is 16 amino acids long. CDR1 and CDR2 (germline): LNHDA, SQIVND (reference sequence). With 5 bases removed from V and 6 bases from J, the gap between germline ends came to 20 bases. CDR3: CASSLYGGVEGQPQHF. Here the CDR3 DNA reads TGTGCCAGTAGTCTATATGGGGGGGTCGAGGGTCAGCCCCAGCATTTT.

This clone was seen just once. The chain is built from TRBV27 and TRBJ2-7; 11 nucleotides align to TRBD2. The CDR3 spans 14 residues. V lost 4 bases, J lost 3 bases, and 2 bases stayed unmatched. Germline lookup yields CDR1 MNHEY and CDR2 SMNVEV (reference sequence). CDR3 DNA: TGTGCCAGCAGTTGGCTAGCGGGAGGCTACGAGCAGTACTTC. Translation: CASSWLAGGYEQYF.

CDR3 DNA sequence: TGTGCCAGCAGCGCTGGACTAGCGGGGTACAATGAGCAGTTCTTC. Amino acids: CASSAGLAGYNEQFF. The V call is TRBV7-2, the J call TRBJ2-1; 12 nucleotides match TRBD2. V trimming: 5 bases; J trimming: 4 bases; junction bases outside the gene matches: 3. The germline gives CDR1 SGHTA, CDR2 FQGNSA. The CDR3 has 15 residues. Full variable domain (missing parts from reference TRBV7-2 and TRBJ2-1): GAGVSQSPSNKVTEKGKDVELRCDPISGHTALYWYRQSLGQGLEFLIYFQGNSAPDKSGLPSDRFSAERTGGSVSTLTIQRTQQEDSAVYLCASSAGLAGYNEQFFGPGTRLTVL.

The chain links TRBV6-5 to TRBJ1-4, with D maybe TRBD1 (5 bases). V was pared by 6 bases and J by 4 bases, with 12 bases between. The CDR3 extends over 14 amino acids. Germline V gene lookup returns CDR1 MNHEY and CDR2 SVGAGI. CDR3 DNA sequence: TGTGCCAGCAGACCTGGGGGGGGTAATGAAAAACTGTTTTTT. As protein: CASRPGGGNEKLFF.

The chain couples TRBV4-2 to TRBJ1-2, with 7 bases matching TRBD1. The CDR3 runs 15 residues. CDR1 and CDR2 (germline): LGHNA, YNFKEQ. V gave up 1 base and J gave up 3 bases; unmatched junction bases: 5. The CDR3 spells CASSQVQGGYYGYTF. CDR3 coding DNA: TGTGCCAGCAGCCAAGTTCAAGGGGGCTACTATGGCTACACCTTC.

The chain recombines TRBV2 with TRBJ1-5; 8 positions match TRBD1. V lost 6 bases to trimming and J lost 6 bases; unmatched junction nucleotides: 10. The germline V gene has CDR1 SNHLY and CDR2 FYNNEI. The CDR3 length is 15 residues. CDR3 protein: CASSPGQGRGQPQHF. The CDR3 region has the DNA TGTGCCAGCAGCCCCGGACAGGGACGGGGTCAGCCCCAGCATTTT.

The chain uses TRBV4-2 and TRBJ2-1; 8 bases line up with TRBD2. This CDR3 has 16 residues. CDR1 is LGHNA and CDR2 is YNFKEQ in the germline V gene. J lost 8 bases, V lost 1 base, and 10 bases had no gene match. CDR3 sequence (DNA): TGTGCCAGCAGCCAAGTCTTTCGGGGGGGCTATGATGAGCAGTTCTTC. Translated: CASSQVFRGGYDEQFF.